The 10 T cell receptor beta chains given below trace back to one sample, sequenced in a study of shared clonotypes between healthy human individuals. The naive CD8 fraction comprised CD45RO-negative cells positively selected for CCR7 and excluded terminally differentiated effector memory CD45RA+ cells. Libraries were prepared by immunoSEQ multiplex PCR; TCRdb keeps only in-frame clonotypes and omits some of them. The data contain 1.5 million to 2.5 million clones, about 95% of them singletons. The sequenced sample consisted of naive CD8+ T cells sorted from blood. The receptors were gathered from a young man in good health.

This chain links TRBV7-8 with TRBJ2-1; D assignment may be TRBD1 or TRBD2 (5 bases each). Germline CDR1 SGHVS, CDR2 FQNEAQ. V dropped 0 bases and J dropped 5 bases, with 17 bases sitting between them. CDR3 length: 17 amino acids. CDR3 in amino acids: CASSLAAWLRDHNEQFF. For the CDR3, the DNA is TGTGCCAGCAGCTTAGCGGCCTGGCTTAGGGACCACAATGAGCAGTTCTTC.

The chain recombines TRBV5-1 with TRBJ1-1; 7 bases are shared with TRBD1. This CDR3 comprises 15 residues. Germline assignment: CDR1 SGHRS and CDR2 YFSETQ. V shed 0 bases and J 3 bases; nucleotides not matched to a gene: 5. The CDR3 nucleotides read TGCGCCAGCAGCTTGGTTAGGGGGCTGGACACTGAAGCTTTCTTT. It is translated as CASSLVRGLDTEAFF. Combining the CDR3 with reference TRBV5-1 and TRBJ1-1 gives the whole variable domain KAGVTQTPRYLIKTRGQQVTLSCSPISGHRSVSWYQQTPGQGLQFLFEYFSETQRNKGNFPGRFSGRQFSNSRSEMNVSTLELGDSALYLCASSLVRGLDTEAFFGQGTRLTVV.

The chain is built from TRBV30 and TRBJ2-5; no clear D gene. Germline values: CDR1 GTSNPN, CDR2 SVGIG (reference sequence). The germline V and J ends were trimmed by 2 bases and 0 bases, with 7 bases remaining between them. The CDR3 is 13 amino acids. The CDR3 DNA follows: TGTGCCTGGAGTTGGCCATACCAAGAGACCCAGTACTTC. It translates to CAWSWPYQETQYF.

The chain joins TRBV28 to TRBJ2-7; 7 positions agree with TRBD2. Germline V gene lookup returns CDR1 MDHEN and CDR2 SYDVKM. The CDR3 runs 15 residues. J lost 3 bases, V lost 2 bases, and 7 bases had no gene match. The CDR3 DNA reads as TGTGCCAGCAGTTTAAGCGGGGAGGGGATCTACGAGCAGTACTTC. This translates into CASSLSGEGIYEQYF.

The V gene is TRBV13, the J gene TRBJ1-2; TRBD1 might be the D (6 bases). The V end was cut by 5 bases, the J end by 6 bases, with 19 bases between. The CDR3 covers 15 residues. Germline lookup yields CDR1 PRHDT and CDR2 FYEKMQ (reference sequence). The CDR3 region is CASSIASDRADGYTF. CDR3 in DNA: TGTGCCAGCAGCATAGCCTCGGACAGAGCAGATGGCTACACCTTC.

The count of this clone is one. The chain has TRBV20-1 and TRBJ2-1, with 9 nucleotides matching TRBD2. Per germline, CDR1 DFQATT and CDR2 SNEGSKA (reference sequence). Trimming cost V 5 bases and J 15 bases; bases outside gene matches: 8. The CDR3 runs 11 residues. Here the CDR3 DNA reads TGCAGTGCTCCCACTAGCGGGCTAATGTTCTTC. Protein product: CSAPTSGLMFF.

The chain combines TRBV13 with TRBJ2-7; TRBD1 aligns across 8 bases. In germline, CDR1 is PRHDT, CDR2 FYEKMQ (reference sequence). V lost 7 bases and J lost 0; bases outside the gene matches: 2. The CDR3 is 13 residues long. In DNA form, the CDR3 reads TGTGCCAGCACGACAGGGGCCTCCTACGAGCAGTACTTC. As protein: CASTTGASYEQYF.

This chain connects TRBV13 to TRBJ1-3, with D possibly matching TRBD1 (6 bases). The CDR3 runs to 15 residues. V lost 6 bases and J lost 3, with 15 bases in between. CDR1 PRHDT and CDR2 FYEKMQ come from the germline V gene (reference sequence). CDR3 region: CASSSDSYLGNTIYF. Here the CDR3 DNA reads TGTGCCAGCAGTTCGGACAGTTATCTTGGAAACACCATATATTTT.

This chain links TRBV10-2 with TRBJ2-1, with a weak D call TRBD2 (5 bases). The CDR3 extends over 15 amino acids. Looked up from germline, CDR1 is WSHSY and CDR2 is SAAADI. V lost 6 bases and J lost 3, with 15 bases in between. The CDR3 bases are TGCGCCAGCAGAATCGGGCCGAGGGACTACAATGAGCAGTTCTTC. Its translation: CASRIGPRDYNEQFF.

The V and J genes are TRBV28 and TRBJ1-4; TRBD1 is a possible D gene (5 bases). V shed 5 bases and J shed 6 bases, with 13 bases lying between them. The germline gives CDR1 MDHEN, CDR2 SYDVKM. The CDR3 loop spans 14 amino acids. The CDR3 loop is CASSLTGTDEKLFF. CDR3 nucleotides: TGTGCCAGCAGTCTAACCGGGACCGATGAAAAACTGTTTTTT.